These T cell receptor beta chains were read from a single sample in a study of memory CD4+ T cells and cytomegalovirus serostatus. Sequenced by immunoSEQ multiplex PCR; TCRdb stores in-frame clones only, minus some. The sample contains approximately 47,000 clones, around 80% of which appear only once. The source material was memory CD4+ T cells from blood. Source of these receptors: an adult in good health and CMV-seronegative. Both conserved end residues are part of each CDR3. Each record gives: CDR3 protein, V gene, clone size. Clone size is shown for a subset of rows, as once, few, many or a class of expanded clone.

CDR3aa: CASSEANRGGTEAFF
v_gene: TRBV2
abundance: few

CDR3aa: CASRVTGDSTEAFF
v_gene: TRBV2
abundance: few

CDR3aa: CASSLGGGSDTQYF
v_gene: TRBV7-2
abundance: .

CDR3aa: CASSEYTPGGGYGYTF
v_gene: TRBV25-1
abundance: .

CDR3aa: CASSSGASGNTIYF
v_gene: TRBV5-1
abundance: .

CDR3aa: CAISAQGQSNEKLFF
v_gene: TRBV10-3
abundance: .

CDR3aa: CASSSSQETQYF
v_gene: TRBV5-8
abundance: .

CDR3aa: CASSLQGAEGYTF
v_gene: TRBV6-5
abundance: .

CDR3aa: CASSVSGGQETQYF
v_gene: TRBV2
abundance: .

CDR3aa: CASSEVDSGGKDTQYF
v_gene: TRBV6-1
abundance: .

CDR3aa: CASSATRQASSYEQYF
v_gene: TRBV9
abundance: .

CDR3aa: CASRGVAAYNEQFF
v_gene: TRBV5-1
abundance: .

CDR3aa: CAWSSGVSYEQYF
v_gene: TRBV30
abundance: .

CDR3aa: CASSLGGGRVGYTF
v_gene: TRBV7-2
abundance: once

CDR3aa: CASSLEGSLYNEQFF
v_gene: TRBV5-1
abundance: .

CDR3aa: CASSTTGTESGNTIYF
v_gene: TRBV19
abundance: .

CDR3aa: CSVDAPSSYNEQFF
v_gene: TRBV29-1
abundance: .

CDR3aa: CASSAVVNTEAFF
v_gene: TRBV7-2
abundance: .

CDR3aa: CASSQAERQETQYF
v_gene: TRBV7-8
abundance: .